This T cell receptor (beta chain) is drawn from a study of PD-1 blockade in mismatch repair-deficient tumors. Study-wide results and caveats: Rapid post-treatment expansion, then contraction, generally preceding radiologic response, marked tumor-resident clones.

This clone was counted only a few times. Antigen unknown. Assay used: immunoSEQ multiplex PCR; TCRdb lists only in-frame clones, some missing. The data contain some 110,000 clones, roughly 80% of them seen just once; the ten biggest clones take up around 4.7%. All patients were mismatch repair deficient, assessed by either PCR or immunohistochemistry. This TCR came from an adult with mismatch repair-deficient cancer. The sample consisted of peripheral blood, taken about 13 months after starting pembrolizumab.

The CDR3 bases are TGTGCCAGCAGCTTGGCGTGGACTCTCGGCTACACCTTC. This sequence encodes CASSLAWTLGYTF. This sequence joins TRBV5-4 and TRBJ1-2, with D uncertain. V was cut by 0 bases and J by 8 bases, with 11 bases left in between. CDR3 length: 13 amino acids. In germline, CDR1 is SGHNT, CDR2 YYREEE (reference sequence).